Listed below are T cell receptor beta chains from one sample, sequenced in a study of blood T cell repertoires in COVID-19. The table came from immunoSEQ multiplex PCR; TCRdb's copy has only in-frame clones and leaves some out. The sample has about 81,000 clones, under 90% seen once. Input material: peripheral blood. All receptors derive from a human donor in a cohort sampled during active COVID-19. Each CDR3 is given with its conserved first and last residue. A D gene is named only where the DNA matches it firmly. A row's size may be missing; if present it is once, few, many or a size class.

d_call	j_call	v_call	clone_size	cdr3_aa	cdr3_nt
TRBD1	TRBJ2-5	TRBV6-1	NA	CASSDPRQGETQYF	TGTGCCAGCAGTGATCCGAGACAGGGGGAGACCCAGTACTTC
TRBD1	TRBJ1-5	TRBV19	few	CASGYSGQGAWQPQHF	TGTGCCAGTGGCTACTCGGGGCAGGGGGCATGGCAGCCCCAGCATTTT
NA	TRBJ2-5	TRBV3-1/TRBV3-2	NA	CASSPRQARETQYF	TGTGCCAGCAGCCCTCGACAGGCTAGGGAGACCCAGTACTTC
TRBD1	TRBJ2-2	TRBV2	once	CASSRQGLNTGELFF	TGTGCCAGCAGCAGACAGGGGCTGAACACCGGGGAGCTGTTTTTT
NA	TRBJ1-1	TRBV12-3/TRBV12-4	NA	CASSSLGNTEAFF	TGTGCCAGCAGTTCCCTCGGGAACACTGAAGCTTTCTTT
TRBD1	TRBJ1-4	TRBV5-8	once	CASSFKTGGTGEKLFF	TGTGCCAGCAGCTTCAAGACTGGGGGGACAGGGGAAAAACTGTTTTTT
NA	TRBJ2-7	TRBV14	NA	CASSSTLSYEQYF	TGTGCCAGCAGCTCAACATTAAGCTACGAGCAGTACTTC
TRBD1	TRBJ1-5	TRBV18	NA	CASSRQGEPQHF	TGTGCCAGCTCACGTCAGGGGGAGCCCCAGCATTTT
NA	TRBJ2-6	TRBV5-1	NA	CASSLGQARSGANVLTF	TGCGCCAGCAGCTTAGGTCAGGCCCGCTCTGGGGCCAACGTCCTGACTTTC
TRBD1	TRBJ2-5	TRBV2	NA	CASSGGTGGLETQYF	TGTGCCAGCAGTGGTGGGACAGGGGGCTTGGAGACCCAGTACTTC
TRBD1	TRBJ2-7	TRBV4-1	few	CASSQGYTGTGIPYEQYF	TGCGCCAGCAGCCAAGGATACACCGGGACAGGGATACCCTACGAGCAGTACTTC
TRBD1	TRBJ1-2	TRBV4-1	NA	CASSQAFRGPFEGYTF	TGCGCCAGCAGCCAAGCGTTCAGGGGGCCTTTCGAGGGCTACACCTTC
NA	TRBJ1-2	TRBV12-3/TRBV12-4	few	CASSYRSYGYTF	TGTGCCAGCAGTTACAGGAGCTATGGCTACACCTTC
NA	TRBJ1-2	TRBV2	NA	CASSDRSRDYGYTF	TGTGCCAGCAGCGACAGGTCTCGGGACTATGGCTACACCTTC
TRBD1	TRBJ2-7	TRBV6-5	NA	CASSTGQGRGEQYF	TGTGCCAGCAGCACCGGACAGGGAAGGGGCGAGCAGTACTTC
TRBD2	TRBJ2-3	TRBV5-1	NA	CASSIGTSGSTDTQYF	TGCGCCAGCAGCATAGGGACTAGCGGTAGCACAGATACGCAGTATTTT
TRBD2	TRBJ2-1	TRBV18	NA	CASSPRLSGDHNEQFF	TGTGCCAGCTCACCACGTCTTAGCGGGGATCACAATGAGCAGTTCTTC
TRBD1	TRBJ2-5	TRBV19	NA	CASSIWTGGEETQYF	TGTGCCAGTAGTATATGGACAGGGGGCGAAGAGACCCAGTACTTC
TRBD1	TRBJ1-4	TRBV2	NA	CASRGGTATNEKLFF	TGTGCCAGCAGGGGTGGGACAGCAACTAATGAAAAACTGTTTTTT
NA	TRBJ2-5	TRBV29-1	NA	CSVRGQYQETQYF	TGCAGCGTGCGTGGACAGTACCAAGAGACCCAGTACTTC
TRBD1	TRBJ2-2	TRBV5-1	NA	CASRSTGSFTGELFF	TGCGCCAGCAGGTCGACAGGGTCCTTCACCGGGGAGCTGTTTTTT
TRBD2	TRBJ2-1	TRBV2	NA	CASTRDYSSYNEQFF	TGTGCCAGCACCCGGGACTACAGCTCCTACAATGAGCAGTTCTTC
NA	TRBJ1-1	TRBV6-5	NA	CASSITRGSEAFF	TGTGCCAGCAGTATCACTCGGGGGAGTGAAGCTTTCTTT
TRBD2	TRBJ2-3	TRBV30	NA	CAWSVSSGGAADTQYF	TGTGCCTGGAGTGTCTCTAGCGGGGGGGCAGCAGATACGCAGTATTTT
NA	TRBJ2-7	TRBV5-5	NA	CASSPGARYEQYF	TGTGCCAGCAGTCCGGGAGCTCGATACGAGCAGTACTTC
NA	TRBJ2-7	TRBV28	NA	CASSSSAQGGHEQYF	TGTGCCAGCAGTTCGTCGGCCCAGGGAGGTCACGAGCAGTACTTC
TRBD1	TRBJ1-1	TRBV4-1	NA	CASRRTFRDRVTEAFF	TGCGCCAGCAGACGAACTTTCCGGGACAGGGTCACTGAAGCTTTCTTT
TRBD1	TRBJ2-3	TRBV5-1	NA	CASTQTGGADTQYF	TGCGCCAGCACCCAGACAGGGGGGGCAGATACGCAGTATTTT
TRBD1	TRBJ1-4	TRBV4-1	NA	CASSQGDRANEKLFF	TGCGCCAGCAGCCAAGGTGACAGGGCTAATGAAAAACTGTTTTTT
NA	TRBJ1-1	TRBV7-7	NA	CASSPRVNTEAFF	TGTGCCAGCAGCCCCAGGGTGAACACTGAAGCTTTCTTT
NA	TRBJ1-4	TRBV6-5	NA	CASSYSQVNEKLFF	TGTGCCAGCAGTTACTCACAGGTTAATGAAAAACTGTTTTTT
NA	TRBJ2-3	TRBV21-1	NA	CASSKTHRGGPTDTQYF	TGTGCCAGCAGCAAGACCCATCGGGGGGGGCCTACAGATACGCAGTATTTT
TRBD2	TRBJ2-5	TRBV7-9	NA	CASSLGGGAQETQYF	TGTGCCAGCAGCCTTGGGGGGGGAGCCCAAGAGACCCAGTACTTC
TRBD2	TRBJ2-7	TRBV6-5	NA	CASSLRAGAVYEQYF	TGTGCCAGCAGTTTGCGAGCGGGGGCCGTCTACGAGCAGTACTTC
NA	TRBJ2-1	TRBV10-2	NA	CASSDFRYNEQFF	TGCGCCAGCAGTGATTTCCGGTACAATGAGCAGTTCTTC
NA	TRBJ2-1	TRBV7-6	NA	CASSLDGSSYNEQFF	TGTGCCAGCAGCTTAGATGGTAGCAGTTACAATGAGCAGTTCTTC
TRBD1	TRBJ1-6	TRBV5-1	NA	CASSSGTDSPLHF	TGCGCCAGCAGCTCAGGGACAGACTCACCCCTCCACTTT
TRBD1	TRBJ1-4	TRBV5-5	few	CASRKGAQATNEKLFF	TGTGCCAGCAGGAAGGGGGCCCAGGCAACTAATGAAAAACTGTTTTTT
TRBD2	TRBJ2-1	TRBV4-1	NA	CASSHGLARNEQFF	TGCGCCAGCAGCCATGGACTAGCGAGGAATGAGCAGTTCTTC
TRBD2	TRBJ2-1	TRBV5-1	NA	CASSLFTSGGSEQFF	TGCGCCAGCAGCTTGTTTACTAGCGGGGGGTCCGAGCAGTTCTTC
TRBD2	TRBJ2-4	TRBV11-2	NA	CASSWTSGSRASGTNIQYF	TGTGCCAGCAGCTGGACTAGCGGGAGTCGGGCAAGTGGAACAAACATTCAGTACTTC
NA	TRBJ1-5	TRBV6-1	NA	CASSERDNQPQHF	TGTGCCAGCAGTGAACGGGACAATCAGCCCCAGCATTTT
NA	TRBJ2-5	TRBV7-2	NA	CASSLDWGPEYF	TGTGCCAGCAGCTTAGATTGGGGGCCCGAGTACTTC
TRBD1	TRBJ1-1	TRBV16	NA	CASSLRQGMSAEAFF	TGTGCCAGCAGCCTTCGACAGGGAATGTCAGCTGAAGCTTTCTTT
NA	TRBJ1-2	TRBV9	NA	CASKSGVYGYTF	TGTGCCAGTAAATCAGGGGTCTATGGCTACACCTTC
TRBD1	TRBJ1-6	TRBV2	NA	CASKQGYSPLHF	TGTGCCAGCAAACAGGGGTATTCACCCCTCCACTTT
TRBD1	TRBJ1-5	TRBV30	once	CAWSERTVMTGRNQPQHF	TGTGCCTGGAGCGAAAGAACCGTTATGACAGGGAGGAATCAGCCCCAGCATTTT
NA	TRBJ2-2	TRBV4-1	NA	CASSQWQGSVTGELFF	TGCGCCAGCAGCCAGTGGCAGGGGTCTGTCACCGGGGAGCTGTTTTTT
NA	TRBJ2-7	TRBV4-1	NA	CASSQEGTRVHEQYF	TGCGCCAGCAGCCAAGAAGGGACACGGGTCCACGAGCAGTACTTC
NA	TRBJ2-7	TRBV6-2/TRBV6-3	NA	CASSYTLYEQYF	TGTGCCAGCAGTTACACTCTCTACGAGCAGTACTTC
NA	TRBJ1-5	TRBV24-1	NA	CATSDGRGPQHF	TGTGCCACCAGTGACGGCCGGGGGCCCCAGCATTTT
TRBD1	TRBJ2-7	TRBV7-9	NA	CASSRRDRGNEQYF	TGTGCCAGCAGCCGGAGGGACAGGGGTAACGAGCAGTACTTC
NA	TRBJ1-4	TRBV2	NA	CASSSGTFEKLFF	TGTGCCAGCTCGAGCGGGACTTTTGAAAAACTGTTTTTT
TRBD1	TRBJ2-2	TRBV5-5	NA	CASSPDRVNTGELFF	TGTGCCAGCAGCCCGGACAGGGTGAACACCGGGGAGCTGTTTTTT
NA	TRBJ1-2	TRBV3-1/TRBV3-2	NA	CASSQESRAPYTF	TGTGCCAGCAGCCAAGAAAGCAGGGCGCCCTACACCTTC
TRBD1	TRBJ1-2	TRBV10-2	few	CASSESQGARGYTF	TGCGCCAGCAGTGAGTCTCAGGGGGCGCGGGGCTACACCTTC
TRBD1	TRBJ1-5	TRBV2	NA	CASSGMGQGIVSNQPQHF	TGTGCCAGCAGTGGGATGGGACAGGGGATAGTAAGCAATCAGCCCCAGCATTTT
TRBD1	TRBJ1-2	TRBV19	NA	CASSEQGANYGYTF	TGTGCCAGTAGCGAACAGGGGGCCAACTATGGCTACACCTTC